The 9 T cell receptor beta chains in this list originate from one sample, sequenced in a study of shared clonotypes between healthy human individuals. The table came from immunoSEQ multiplex PCR; TCRdb's copy has only in-frame clones and leaves some out. The data contain a few hundred thousand clones, roughly 72% of them singletons. Sequencing used PBMCs. These receptors were collected from a woman between 40 and 50 years old in good health. Some clones in this sample may be carry-over from other donors' samples.

In its sample, this clone was seen many times. The V and J genes are TRBV9 and TRBJ1-2; D possibly corresponds to TRBD1 (5 bases). The CDR3 has 15 amino acids. V was pared by 2 bases and J by 3 bases, with 14 bases between. CDR1 is SGDLS, CDR2 YYNGEE, per germline. The CDR3 spells CASSVGGIRDYGYTF. The CDR3 nucleotides are TGTGCCAGCAGCGTCGGGGGGATCAGGGACTATGGCTACACCTTC.

Comment on this clone: This CDR3 is also generated by other DNA sequences in the sample. V gene TRBV30 combines with J gene TRBJ2-1; D is undetermined. Germline V gives CDR1 GTSNPN, CDR2 SVGIG (reference sequence). This CDR3 is 16 amino acids long. The V end lost 0 bases, the J end lost 7 bases, and 19 bases lay between the germline ends. CDR3 nucleotide sequence: TGTGCCTGGAGTGTACTCGGCCTGGGAAACCAAAATGAGCAGTTCTTC. Translation gives CAWSVLGLGNQNEQFF.

The table lists this clone with a few counts. The V gene is TRBV6-1, the J gene TRBJ2-7; no clear D gene. The V end lost 4 bases, the J end lost 3 bases, and 7 bases lay between the germline ends. This CDR3 contains 12 residues. Germline V gives CDR1 MNHNS, CDR2 SASEGT. In DNA, the CDR3 is TGTGCCAGCAGTGTGCAGATCTACGAGCAGTACTTC. Protein: CASSVQIYEQYF.

Only one count was recorded for this clone. V gene TRBV25-1 combines with J gene TRBJ2-4; 13 bases map to TRBD2. Losses at the gene ends were 4 bases for V and 5 bases for J; bases not matched to a gene: 11. CDR3 length: 18 residues. Germline values: CDR1 MGHDK, CDR2 SYGVNS. CDR3 loop: CASSARLAGGLGENIQYF. The CDR3 coding sequence is TGTGCCAGCAGTGCAAGACTAGCGGGAGGCCTGGGGGAAAACATTCAGTACTTC.

About this clone: Possible read error: a much larger clone is one base away. In nucleotides, the CDR3 is TGCGCCAGCGGTGGGTCCGGGGGCACAGGTACGCAGTATTTT. Translating it yields CASGGSGGTGTQYF. The chain combines TRBV5-1 with TRBJ2-3, with D perhaps matching TRBD1 or TRBD2 (6 bases each). The CDR3 spans 14 residues. Per germline, CDR1 SGHRS and CDR2 YFSETQ. The full variable domain, with the rest looked up from reference TRBV5-1 and TRBJ2-3, is KAGVTQTPRYLIKTRGQQVTLSCSPISGHRSVSWYQQTPGQGLQFLFEYFSETQRNKGNFPGRFSGRQFSNSRSEMNVSTLELGDSALYLCASGGSGGTGTQYFGPGTRLTVL.

The CDR3 protein is CASSAGTGSPISNQPQHF. CDR3 nucleotide sequence: TGTGCCAGCAGTGCCGGGACAGGATCCCCTATAAGCAATCAGCCCCAGCATTTT. The chain employs TRBV6-1 and TRBJ1-5; 8 bases map to TRBD1. Unmatched junction bases numbered 12, after V lost 4 bases and J lost 1 base. CDR1 and CDR2 (germline): MNHNS, SASEGT. The CDR3 runs 18 residues.

The rearrangement uses TRBV6-6 and TRBJ2-4; D unclear. Germline V gene data show CDR1 as MNHNY and CDR2 as SVGAGI (reference sequence). The CDR3 covers 14 residues. Trimming shortened V by 2 bases and J by 1 base, and 6 bases separated the two germline ends. CDR3 coding DNA: TGTGCCAGCAGTTACCAAGCTGCCAAAAACATTCAGTACTTC. This encodes CASSYQAAKNIQYF.

The V call is TRBV7-9, the J call TRBJ1-1, with 9 nucleotides matching TRBD1. This CDR3 comprises 16 residues. Per the germline V gene, CDR1 is SEHNR and CDR2 is FQNEAQ (reference sequence). J was trimmed by 11 bases and V by 5 bases; bases with no gene match: 18. The CDR3 sequence is CASSLLGQGSDLNAFF. The CDR3 DNA sequence: TGTGCCAGCAGCCTACTCGGACAGGGGAGCGACCTGAATGCTTTCTTT.

This clone was seen just once. A much more abundant neighbour one base away suggests this may be a read error. The genes are TRBV28 and TRBJ1-2; TRBD1 is a possible D gene (5 bases). This CDR3 contains 14 residues. CDR1 and CDR2 (germline): MDHEN, SYDVKM. The V and J ends lost 5 bases and 9 bases respectively, with 19 bases between them. For the CDR3, the DNA is TGTGCCAGCAGTGGCCCCGGGACGTCCCCGAGCTACACCTTC. It specifies CASSGPGTSPSYTF.